What follows are 16 T cell receptor beta chains derived from one specimen sequenced in a study of cytomegalovirus exposure and HLA in healthy donors. Only in-frame clones appear in the TCRdb table, and some are missing; sequencing was by immunoSEQ multiplex PCR. The repertoire consists of roughly 120,000 clones, with around 94% occurring once and the leading ten covering more than 0.9%. The specimen sequenced was PBMCs. The receptors come from a woman between 18 and 30 years old in good health and CMV-seronegative.

This clone was picked up one time. The V and J genes are TRBV5-1 and TRBJ2-3; D possibly corresponds to TRBD2 (6 bases). Per the germline V gene, CDR1 is SGHRS and CDR2 is YFSETQ. The CDR3 runs to 16 residues. Trimming removed 6 bases from V and 2 bases from J, with 19 bases in between. The CDR3 nucleotides are TGCGCCAGCACGCTGACATTAGCGGAACACACAGATACGCAGTATTTT. Its translation: CASTLTLAEHTDTQYF.

J is TRBJ1-5 and V is TRBV15; no clear D. This CDR3 contains 18 residues. Trimming took off 3 bases at V and 0 bases at J, with 18 bases between the two ends. Germline CDR1 LNHNV, CDR2 YYDKDF (reference sequence). The CDR3 DNA sequence: TGTGCCACCAGCAGGGAACGCATGGAGGGATATAGCAATCAGCCCCAGCATTTT. It codes for CATSRERMEGYSNQPQHF. Full variable domain (missing parts from reference TRBV15 and TRBJ1-5): DAMVIQNPRYQVTQFGKPVTLSCSQTLNHNVMYWYQQKSSQAPKLLFHYYDKDFNNEADTPDNFQSRRPNTSFCFLDIRSPGLGDTAMYLCATSRERMEGYSNQPQHFGDGTRLSIL.

The J gene is TRBJ1-1, the V gene TRBV20-1, with D maybe TRBD1 (5 bases). This CDR3 comprises 11 residues. V lost 3 bases and J 5 bases, leaving 7 bases between the germline ends. Germline V gene sequence: CDR1 DFQATT, CDR2 SNEGSKA (reference sequence). CDR3 in amino acids: CSARYRTEAFF. The CDR3 bases are TGCAGTGCTAGGTACAGGACTGAAGCTTTCTTT.

The chain has TRBV7-9 and TRBJ1-2, with D possibly matching TRBD1 (6 bases). Germline values: CDR1 SEHNR, CDR2 FQNEAQ (reference sequence). CDR3 length equals 13 residues. V lost 4 bases, J lost 4 bases, and 10 bases lay in between. This CDR3 is CASSSRTVYGYTF. For the CDR3, the DNA is TGTGCCAGCAGCTCGAGGACAGTCTATGGCTACACCTTC.

The chain is built from TRBV9 and TRBJ2-1, with D possibly matching TRBD1 (5 bases). From germline, CDR1 is SGDLS and CDR2 YYNGEE. The CDR3 totals 14 residues. V was pared by 4 bases and J by 0 bases, with 8 bases between. Written as DNA, the CDR3 is TGTGCCAGCAGCCCTCAGGGCTCCTACAATGAGCAGTTCTTC. Protein sequence: CASSPQGSYNEQFF.

The chain links TRBV20-1 to TRBJ2-7; tentatively, D is TRBD2 (5 bases). Trimming stripped 8 bases from V and 3 bases from J, with 11 bases between. The length of the CDR3 is 11 residues. Germline V gene sequence: CDR1 DFQATT, CDR2 SNEGSKA (reference sequence). For the CDR3, the DNA is TGCAGTCTCAACCGGGACTACGAGCAGTACTTC. Amino acids: CSLNRDYEQYF.

This chain joins TRBV27 and TRBJ2-5, with a weak D call TRBD1 (6 bases). The germline V gene encodes CDR1 MNHEY and CDR2 SMNVEV (reference sequence). The V end lost 5 bases, the J end lost 4 bases, and 20 bases lay between the germline ends. The CDR3 loop spans 16 amino acids. The chain's CDR3 is CASSTKYRESGETQYF. In nucleotides, the CDR3 is TGTGCCAGCAGTACCAAATACAGGGAGTCAGGAGAGACCCAGTACTTC.

Only one count was recorded for this clone. The chain has TRBV6-5 and TRBJ1-3; tentatively, D is TRBD1 (5 bases). V dropped 6 bases and J dropped 2 bases, with 11 bases sitting between them. Per germline, CDR1 MNHEY and CDR2 SVGAGI. This CDR3 region has 14 residues. The CDR3 DNA reads as TGTGCCAGCAGCTCAAGGGGTGCTGGAAACACCATATATTTT. Its translation is CASSSRGAGNTIYF.

This clone was counted once. This CDR3 reads CASTPPGTPDNEQFF. CDR3 bases: TGTGCCAGTACTCCGCCCGGGACTCCCGACAATGAGCAGTTCTTC. The V gene is TRBV28, the J gene TRBJ2-1, with a tentative D call TRBD2 (6 bases). The CDR3 runs 15 residues. From germline, CDR1 is MDHEN and CDR2 SYDVKM. V lost 9 bases, J lost 5 bases, and 20 bases lay in between.

This clone has just one count. V gene TRBV10-3 combines with J gene TRBJ1-2; 10 positions agree with TRBD1. Per germline, CDR1 ENHRY and CDR2 SYGVKD. CDR3 length equals 13 residues. V lost 10 bases to trimming and J lost 8 bases; unmatched junction nucleotides: 10. CDR3 coding DNA: TGTGCCACTAGACAGGGGGCCTACAAGGGCTACACCTTC. As protein: CATRQGAYKGYTF.

This clone was seen once. The chain couples TRBV2 to TRBJ1-1; D is undetermined. Trimming shortened V by 5 bases and J by 1 base, and 8 bases separated the two germline ends. The germline gives CDR1 SNHLY, CDR2 FYNNEI. The CDR3 runs to 13 residues. The CDR3 loop reads CASSLTGNTEAFF. CDR3 sequence (DNA): TGTGCCAGCAGTTTGACGGGGAACACTGAAGCTTTCTTT.

In its sample, this clone was seen a few times. CDR3 DNA sequence: TGTGCCAGCAGCGTAGAGACTAGCACAAATGAGCAGTTCTTC. Translation: CASSVETSTNEQFF. V gene TRBV9 combines with J gene TRBJ2-1, with 7 bases that match TRBD2. The CDR3 has 14 residues. The germline V gene has CDR1 SGDLS and CDR2 YYNGEE. The junction had 4 bases not matched to a gene; V was cut back by 0 bases and J by 7 bases.

The rearrangement uses TRBV29-1 and TRBJ2-2, with 7 bases fitting TRBD1. The CDR3 spans 13 residues. In germline, CDR1 is SQVTM, CDR2 ANQGSEA. Trimming took 6 bases from V and 2 from J; bases not matched to a gene: 3. The CDR3 here is CSVGTVNTGELFF. The CDR3 region has the DNA TGCAGCGTGGGGACAGTAAACACCGGGGAGCTGTTTTTT.

V gene TRBV28 combines with J gene TRBJ1-1; TRBD1 agrees at 7 bases. V trimming: 8 bases; J trimming: 6 bases; junction bases outside the gene matches: 12. CDR3 length: 14 residues. The V gene's germline CDR1 is MDHEN and CDR2 SYDVKM. The CDR3 sequence is CASREQGPAPEAFF. In DNA form, the CDR3 reads TGTGCCAGCCGAGAACAGGGGCCCGCCCCTGAAGCTTTCTTT.

J is TRBJ2-5 and V is TRBV9; 12 nucleotides agree with TRBD1. The trim removed 0 bases at V and 4 bases at J, leaving 7 bases unmatched. The germline CDR1 and CDR2 sequences are SGDLS and YYNGEE. The CDR3 consists of 17 residues. CDR3 sequence reads: CASSVGFGTGGSETQYF. As DNA, the CDR3 is TGTGCCAGCAGCGTAGGTTTCGGGACAGGGGGCTCAGAGACCCAGTACTTC.

This rearrangement joins TRBV7-9 to TRBJ1-2, with D maybe TRBD1 (6 bases). V shed 3 bases and J shed 4 bases, with 9 bases lying between them. Looked up from germline, CDR1 is SEHNR and CDR2 is FQNEAQ (reference sequence). The CDR3 extends over 13 amino acids. The CDR3: CASSFQDSYGYTF. In nucleotides, the CDR3 is TGTGCCAGCAGCTTTCAGGACAGCTATGGCTACACCTTC.